These T cell receptor beta chains were read from a single sample in a study of T-cell reconstitution after alpha-beta-depleted transplantation in children. Each CDR3 protein gets one entry after TCRdb re-called the PCR reads with MiXCR. The table shows fewer than 700,000 distinct CDR3 sequences, with roughly 13% occurring only once. The material sequenced was PBMCs, mostly from graft donor cells, taken 360 days after TCRalphabeta/CD19-depleted stem cell transplant. These receptors were collected from a male patient aged 5 to 17 who had a stem cell transplant for acute myeloid leukemia, so the T cells may come from the graft donor. The conserved cysteine and the conserved F or W are not part of the CDR3 here. A D gene is named only where the DNA matches it firmly.

cdr3_aa j_call d_call cdr3_length v_call
AIKRGETGITDTQY TRBJ2-3 TRBD2 14 TRBV10-3
ASSLSFLAGVGGTDTQY TRBJ2-3 TRBD2 17 TRBV5-1
VSSLNVNYGYT TRBJ1-2 NA 11 TRBV27
ASSYWQGIANEKLF TRBJ1-4 NA 14 TRBV6-5
ASSSSGVREKLF TRBJ1-4 NA 12 TRBV6-2/TRBV6-3
ASSLYPSGSVGTQY TRBJ2-5 TRBD2 14 TRBV7-2
SVGRANNEQF TRBJ2-1 TRBD2 10 TRBV20-1
ASRLYSGYNEQF TRBJ2-1 NA 12 TRBV28
ASRLGTRFTDTQY TRBJ2-3 TRBD2 13 TRBV7-2
SVGTSGNLTQY TRBJ2-3 TRBD2 11 TRBV29-1
ASSLGDAGSLNTEAF TRBJ1-1 NA 15 TRBV28
ASAWDRVYGANVLT TRBJ2-6 TRBD1 14 TRBV12-3/TRBV12-4
AMGPGYQETQY TRBJ2-5 NA 11 TRBV10-3
ASSPSGITSYEQY TRBJ2-7 TRBD2 13 TRBV28
ASSFPGQGSTGELF TRBJ2-2 TRBD1 14 TRBV28
ASSLFSSEVYEQY TRBJ2-7 NA 13 TRBV7-2
ASRLAGTSGNTDTQY TRBJ2-3 TRBD2 15 TRBV7-9
ASSSTRTGSSYNEQF TRBJ2-1 TRBD1 15 TRBV7-9
ASSSPGPGIYSNQPQH TRBJ1-5 NA 16 TRBV12-3/TRBV12-4
ASNRDRVMGQY TRBJ2-7 TRBD1 11 TRBV12-3/TRBV12-4
ASSLRPEIPYEQY TRBJ2-7 NA 13 TRBV12-3/TRBV12-4
ASSFAQGRETQY TRBJ2-5 NA 12 TRBV7-2
ASTHPGVAYEQY TRBJ2-7 NA 12 TRBV6-1
ASSEGTGYNQPQH TRBJ1-5 TRBD1 13 TRBV19
ASSLRVAGRNTQY TRBJ2-3 TRBD2 13 TRBV27
ASSKVPASGSNNEQF TRBJ2-1 NA 15 TRBV21-1
ASSLFLAAEQY TRBJ2-7 TRBD2 11 TRBV28
ASSSQGLLYFYEQY TRBJ2-7 TRBD1 14 TRBV28
SARVAGQGARNYEQY TRBJ2-7 TRBD1 15 TRBV20-1
ASSLLVGRQAQETQY TRBJ2-5 NA 15 TRBV7-9
ASSLAGTSGSHEQF TRBJ2-1 TRBD2 14 TRBV7-3
ASSLGGGREGNYNEQF TRBJ2-1 NA 16 TRBV12-3/TRBV12-4
ASHERAGRNEQF TRBJ2-1 NA 12 TRBV7-8
ASRSTVNTGELF TRBJ2-2 NA 12 TRBV27
ATTELRLTGPGANVLT TRBJ2-6 TRBD1 16 TRBV10-3
ATSDPDGLAGGDTQY TRBJ2-3 TRBD2 15 TRBV24-1
ASSLVQYEQF TRBJ2-1 NA 10 TRBV5-1
ASSPGTRKETQY TRBJ2-5 TRBD2 12 TRBV5-1
SPQGYGAYEQY TRBJ2-7 NA 11 TRBV20-1
ASSLTPAGAQYEQY TRBJ2-7 TRBD2 14 TRBV11-2
ASSLSGGPREQY TRBJ2-7 NA 12 TRBV27
ASRLGQGGNEQF TRBJ2-1 NA 12 TRBV27
ASSPPTSGARVDTQY TRBJ2-3 TRBD2 15 TRBV25-1
SVGATSGNNEQF TRBJ2-1 TRBD2 12 TRBV29-1
ASSLPQGLQETQY TRBJ2-5 TRBD1 13 TRBV6-2/TRBV6-3
SGKAGGGGYT TRBJ1-2 TRBD1 10 TRBV29-1
ASSSPPGLDEQF TRBJ2-1 TRBD2 12 TRBV7-9
ASSRWTGAEEETQY TRBJ2-5 NA 14 TRBV7-9
SVEVGLDSYNEQF TRBJ2-1 NA 13 TRBV29-1
ASSQGLPSGSYNEQF TRBJ2-1 NA 15 TRBV4-3
ASSLKAGLVYDEQF TRBJ2-1 TRBD2 14 TRBV7-9
SARGGPWSDTQY TRBJ2-3 NA 12 TRBV20-1
ASSSWREGVEQY TRBJ2-7 TRBD2 12 TRBV27
ATSDLGGRAGNEQF TRBJ2-1 TRBD2 14 TRBV24-1
SARAINYGYT TRBJ1-2 NA 10 TRBV20-1
ASSLIASSGRPGDIQY TRBJ2-4 TRBD2 16 TRBV28
ARWLAGGRNEQF TRBJ2-1 TRBD2 12 TRBV2
SARLGPAREQY TRBJ2-7 NA 11 TRBV20-1
ASKGQDHNEQF TRBJ2-1 TRBD1 11 TRBV2